The 10 T cell receptor beta chains in this list originate from one sample, sequenced in a study of cytomegalovirus exposure and HLA in healthy donors. PCR used 60 Vbeta primers and 13 Jbeta primers. Data came from immunoSEQ multiplex PCR; TCRdb stores just in-frame clones and leaves some out. The profile shows 100,000 to 150,000 clones, about 83% of them singletons. The specimen was PBMCs. All receptors derive from a woman aged 40-49 years in good health and CMV-seropositive.

With respect to this clone: A read error may account for a junction end that differs from germline. This sequence joins TRBV4-2 and TRBJ2-5, with a weak D call TRBD2 (5 bases). Germline assignment: CDR1 LGHNA and CDR2 YNFKEQ. The CDR3 consists of 13 residues. The CDR3 protein is CASSLGEIETQYF. The CDR3 DNA is TGTGCCAGCAGCCTCGGGGAAATAGAGACTCAGTACTTC.

This chain connects TRBV7-9 to TRBJ2-7; TRBD1 matches 9 bases. CDR1 and CDR2 (germline): SEHNR, FQNEAQ (reference sequence). Losses at the gene ends were 5 bases for V and 5 bases for J; bases not matched to a gene: 7. The CDR3 has 14 residues. The CDR3 loop reads CASSPGQGINEQYF. CDR3 coding DNA: TGTGCCAGCAGCCCAGGACAGGGGATCAACGAGCAGTACTTC. The variable domain in full, with the rest retrieved from reference TRBV7-9 and TRBJ2-7, is DTGVSQNPRHKITKRGQNVTFRCDPISEHNRLYWYRQTLGQGPEFLTYFQNEAQLEKSRLLSDRFSAERPKGSFSTLEIQRTEQGDSAMYLCASSPGQGINEQYFGPGTRLTVT.

The chain combines TRBV5-1 with TRBJ2-1, with 9 bases aligning to TRBD2. J was trimmed by 9 bases and V by 4 bases; bases with no gene match: 14. Germline V lookup: CDR1 SGHRS, CDR2 YFSETQ. The CDR3 totals 16 residues. The DNA of the CDR3 is TGCGCCAGCAGCGGGACTAGCAGCCGCCAGGGGCCTGAGCAGTTCTTC. This sequence encodes CASSGTSSRQGPEQFF.

This chain uses TRBV9 with TRBJ1-1, with D perhaps TRBD1 (5 bases). V lost 4 bases and J 7 bases, leaving 14 bases between the germline ends. Germline CDR1 reads SGDLS; CDR2 reads YYNGEE. The CDR3 contains 13 residues. The CDR3 loop is CASSPGGIGEAFF. DNA of the CDR3: TGTGCCAGCAGCCCGGGGGGTATCGGTGAAGCTTTCTTT.

V and J are TRBV4-3 and TRBJ1-1; 9 nucleotides align to TRBD1. CDR1 is LGHNA, CDR2 YSLEER, per germline. The V and J ends lost 4 bases and 4 bases, in that order; junction bases with no gene match: 7. This CDR3 region has 15 residues. The CDR3 loop is CASSLRTGEGTEAFF. The CDR3 DNA sequence: TGCGCCAGCAGCCTAAGGACAGGGGAAGGCACTGAAGCTTTCTTT.

In DNA, the CDR3 is TGTGCCAGCAGCTCCCAGGGACAGGCGGGGGCTCACGAGCAGTACTTC. Translation gives CASSSQGQAGAHEQYF. The V and J genes are TRBV5-4 and TRBJ2-7; D perhaps matches TRBD1 (8 bases). Trimming shortened V by 3 bases and J by 5 bases, and 21 bases separated the two germline ends. Per germline, CDR1 SGHNT and CDR2 YYREEE (reference sequence). This CDR3 contains 16 residues.

The V gene is TRBV4-3, the J gene TRBJ2-6; no clear D. The CDR3 runs to 15 residues. Per germline, CDR1 LGHNA and CDR2 YSLEER. Trimming cost V 3 bases and J 1 base, with 7 bases left between them. The chain's CDR3 is CASSQRLSGANVLTF. CDR3 in DNA: TGCGCCAGCAGCCAGAGACTTTCTGGGGCCAACGTCCTGACTTTC.

The chain carries TRBV7-3 and TRBJ2-1; TRBD2 aligns across 12 bases. The germline CDR1 and CDR2 sequences are SGHTA and FQGTGA. This CDR3 has 14 amino acids. V lost 5 bases and J lost 9; bases outside the gene matches: 5. The CDR3 nucleotides read TGTGCCAGCAGCCCCCTAGCGGGGGGGGGTGAGCAGTTCTTC. Translated, it gives CASSPLAGGGEQFF.

In this sample, this clone turned up a few times. The chain couples TRBV2 to TRBJ2-1; 9 nucleotides agree with TRBD2. Germline loops: CDR1 SNHLY, CDR2 FYNNEI. V lost 6 bases and J lost 5; bases outside the gene matches: 8. This CDR3 contains 15 residues. In DNA, the CDR3 is TGTGCCAGCAGCGAGACTAGCGGAGGGGACAATGAGCAGTTCTTC. Encoded protein: CASSETSGGDNEQFF. Combining the CDR3 with reference TRBV2 and TRBJ2-1 gives the whole variable domain EPEVTQTPSHQVTQMGQEVILRCVPISNHLYFYWYRQILGQKVEFLVSFYNNEISEKSEIFDDQFSVERPDGSNFTLKIRSTKLEDSAMYFCASSETSGGDNEQFFGPGTRLTVL.

The gene calls are TRBV11-3 and TRBJ1-1; TRBD1 aligns across 8 bases. This CDR3 comprises 15 residues. CDR1 SGHNT and CDR2 YENEEA come from the germline V gene. V was pared by 4 bases and J by 1 base, with 5 bases of the junction left unmatched. This CDR3 is CASSSSGTGNTEAFF. The CDR3, as DNA: TGTGCCAGCAGCTCGTCCGGGACAGGGAACACTGAAGCTTTCTTT.